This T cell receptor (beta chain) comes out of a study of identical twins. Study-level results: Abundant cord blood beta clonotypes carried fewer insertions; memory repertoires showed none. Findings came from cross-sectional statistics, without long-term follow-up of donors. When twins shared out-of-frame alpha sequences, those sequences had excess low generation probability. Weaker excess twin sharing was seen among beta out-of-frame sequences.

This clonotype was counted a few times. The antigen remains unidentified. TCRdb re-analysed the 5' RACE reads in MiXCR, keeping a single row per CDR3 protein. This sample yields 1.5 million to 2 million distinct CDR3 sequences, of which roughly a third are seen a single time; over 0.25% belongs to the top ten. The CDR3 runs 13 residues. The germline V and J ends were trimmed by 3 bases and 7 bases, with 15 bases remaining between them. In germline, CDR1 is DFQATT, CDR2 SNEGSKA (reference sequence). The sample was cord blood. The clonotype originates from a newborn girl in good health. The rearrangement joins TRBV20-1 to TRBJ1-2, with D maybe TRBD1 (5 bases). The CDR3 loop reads CSASHPREGGYTF. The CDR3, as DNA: TGCAGTGCTAGCCACCCCAGGGAGGGTGGCTACACCTTC.